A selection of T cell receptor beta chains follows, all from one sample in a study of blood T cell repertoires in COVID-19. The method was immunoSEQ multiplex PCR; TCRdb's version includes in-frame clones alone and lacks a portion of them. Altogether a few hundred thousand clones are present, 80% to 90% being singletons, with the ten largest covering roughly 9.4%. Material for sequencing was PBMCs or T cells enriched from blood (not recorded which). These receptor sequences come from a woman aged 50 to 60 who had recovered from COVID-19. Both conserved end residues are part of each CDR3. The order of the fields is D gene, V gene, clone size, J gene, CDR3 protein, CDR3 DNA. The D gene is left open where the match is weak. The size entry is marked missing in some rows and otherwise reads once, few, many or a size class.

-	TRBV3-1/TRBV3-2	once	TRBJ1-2	CASSQSGPGGVCTF	TGTGCCAGCAGCCAAAGTGGTCCGGGAGGGGTATGCACCTTC
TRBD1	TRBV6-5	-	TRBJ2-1	CASSPVGDRADEQFF	TGTGCCAGCAGTCCTGTAGGGGACAGGGCAGATGAGCAGTTCTTC
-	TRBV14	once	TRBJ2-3	CASSQPRGLTDTQYF	TGTGCCAGCAGCCAACCCAGGGGCCTCACAGATACGCAGTATTTT
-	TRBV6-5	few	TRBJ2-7	CASSPRGGSSYEQYF	TGTGCCAGCAGTCCGCGTGGAGGGAGCTCCTACGAGCAGTACTTC
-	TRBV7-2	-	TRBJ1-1	CASSLFGGKTEAFF	TGTGCCAGCAGCTTATTCGGGGGTAAAACTGAAGCTTTCTTT
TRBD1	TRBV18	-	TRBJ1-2	CASSPRTGKDGNYGYTF	TGTGCCAGCTCACCCAGGACAGGGAAGGATGGCAACTATGGCTACACCTTC
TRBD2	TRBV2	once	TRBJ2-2	CASSEGGGNTGELFF	TGTGCCAGCAGTGAAGGCGGGGGAAACACCGGGGAGCTGTTTTTT
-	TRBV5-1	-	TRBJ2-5	CASSSQPDSPETQYF	TGCGCCAGCAGCTCGCAGCCGGACAGCCCGGAAACCCAGTACTTC
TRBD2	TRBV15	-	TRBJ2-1	CATSRAGGARNEQFF	TGTGCCACCAGCAGAGCGGGAGGGGCCCGAAATGAGCAGTTCTTC
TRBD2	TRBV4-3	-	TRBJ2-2	CASSQEELAGAGELFF	TGCGCCAGCAGCCAGGAAGAACTAGCGGGGGCGGGGGAGCTGTTTTTT
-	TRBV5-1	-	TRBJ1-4	CASSLGSTGTNEKLFF	TGCGCCAGCAGCTTGGGGAGTACGGGTACTAATGAAAAACTGTTTTTT
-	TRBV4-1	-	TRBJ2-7	CASSQGSTGAGEQYF	TGCGCCAGCAGCCAGGGCTCTACAGGGGCGGGGGAGCAGTACTTC
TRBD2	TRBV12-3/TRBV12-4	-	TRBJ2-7	CASRTTGGEQYF	TGTGCCAGCAGGACCACGGGGGGTGAGCAGTACTTC
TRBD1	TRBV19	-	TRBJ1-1	CASTRDRAQEAFF	TGTGCCAGTACGCGGGACAGGGCCCAAGAAGCTTTCTTT
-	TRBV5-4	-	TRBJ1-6	CASSLYVGVDNSPLHF	TGTGCCAGCAGCTTGTATGTAGGGGTGGATAATTCACCCCTCCACTTT
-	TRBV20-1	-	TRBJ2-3	CSATLLDTQYF	TGCAGTGCTACACTTTTGGATACGCAGTATTTT
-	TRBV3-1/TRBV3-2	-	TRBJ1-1	CASSRLQGIRDSTEAFF	TGTGCCAGCAGCCGACTCCAGGGGATTCGGGATAGCACTGAAGCTTTCTTT
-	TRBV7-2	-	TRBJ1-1	CASSLAFGGPDTEAFF	TGTGCCAGCAGCTTAGCGTTCGGGGGGCCGGACACTGAAGCTTTCTTT
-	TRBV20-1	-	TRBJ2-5	CSGKREETQYF	TGCAGTGGTAAGAGGGAAGAGACCCAGTACTTC
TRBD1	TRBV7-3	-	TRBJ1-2	CASSFRDSQGANYGYTF	TGTGCCAGCAGCTTCCGGGACAGCCAAGGTGCTAACTATGGCTACACCTTC
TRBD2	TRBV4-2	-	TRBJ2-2	CASSQVQISGDTGELFF	TGTGCCAGCAGCCAAGTTCAAATTAGCGGGGACACCGGGGAGCTGTTTTTT
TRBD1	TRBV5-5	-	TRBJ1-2	CASSPGQGVSGYTF	TGTGCCAGCAGCCCTGGACAGGGGGTATCTGGCTACACCTTC
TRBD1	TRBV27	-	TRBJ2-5	CASRVGPGQGEETQYF	TGTGCCAGCAGGGTTGGGCCGGGACAGGGGGAAGAGACCCAGTACTTC
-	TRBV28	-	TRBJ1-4	CASSFGTNEKLFF	TGTGCCAGCAGTTTCGGAACTAATGAAAAACTGTTTTTT
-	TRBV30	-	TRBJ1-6	CAWSVRSSYNSPLHF	TGTGCCTGGAGTGTAAGGAGCTCCTATAATTCACCCCTCCACTTT
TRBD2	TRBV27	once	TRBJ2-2	CASSLYLAGFGELFF	TGTGCCAGCAGTTTATATCTAGCGGGGTTCGGGGAGCTGTTTTTT
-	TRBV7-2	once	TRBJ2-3	CASSFLVDEADTQYF	TGTGCCAGCAGCTTCCTAGTGGATGAAGCAGATACGCAGTATTTT
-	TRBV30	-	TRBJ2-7	CALSRSSYEQYF	TGTGCCTTGAGCAGGTCCTCCTACGAGCAGTACTTC
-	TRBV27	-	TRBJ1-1	CASKNTGITEAFF	TGTGCCAGCAAGAACACAGGAATCACTGAAGCTTTCTTT
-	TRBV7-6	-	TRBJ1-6	CASSATTGNNSPLHF	TGTGCCAGCAGCGCAACGACAGGAAATAATTCACCCCTCCACTTT
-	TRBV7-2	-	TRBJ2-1	CASSLVTGYNEQFF	TGTGCCAGCAGCTTAGTTACGGGATACAATGAGCAGTTCTTC
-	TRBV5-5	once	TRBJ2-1	CASSLSEYNEQFF	TGTGCCAGCAGCTTGTCAGAATACAATGAGCAGTTCTTC
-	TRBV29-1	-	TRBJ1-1	CSVRTVTEAFF	TGCAGCGTAAGGACAGTCACTGAAGCTTTCTTT
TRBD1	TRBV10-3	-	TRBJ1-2	CAISESAQGGRKGYTF	TGTGCCATCAGTGAGTCGGCACAGGGGGGCCGAAAGGGCTACACCTTC
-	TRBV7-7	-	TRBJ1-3	CASSLRERSGNTIYF	TGTGCTAGCAGCTTACGCGAGCGCTCTGGAAACACCATATATTTT
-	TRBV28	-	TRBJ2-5	CASSFASRETQYF	TGTGCCAGCAGTTTCGCTTCTCGGGAGACCCAGTACTTC
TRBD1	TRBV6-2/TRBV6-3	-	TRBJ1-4	CASSSGTANEKLFF	TGTGCCAGCAGTTCCGGGACAGCTAATGAAAAACTGTTTTTT
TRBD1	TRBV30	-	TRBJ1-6	CAWSVAGSKWRGPGGGSLHF	TGTGCCTGGAGTGTCGCGGGATCAAAATGGAGGGGGCCCGGAGGGGGATCCCTCCACTTT
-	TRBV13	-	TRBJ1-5	CASSLGGRGEGGSAQHF	TGTGCCAGCAGCTTAGGGGGTCGAGGAGAGGGAGGATCAGCCCAGCATTTT
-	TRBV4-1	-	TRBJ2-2	CASSQDLGGAHAGELFF	TGCGCCAGCAGCCAAGATCTAGGGGGGGCGCACGCCGGGGAGCTGTTTTTT
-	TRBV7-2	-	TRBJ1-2	CASSLKGGYGYTF	TGTGCCAGCAGCTTAAAGGGAGGGTACGGCTACACCTTC
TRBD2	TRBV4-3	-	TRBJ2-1	CASSQGAGAGGQSYNEQFF	TGCGCCAGCAGCCAAGGGGCAGGAGCGGGGGGGCAGTCCTACAATGAGCAGTTCTTC
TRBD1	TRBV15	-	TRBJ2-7	CATSSDRYEQYF	TGTGCCACCAGCTCGGACAGGTACGAGCAGTACTTC
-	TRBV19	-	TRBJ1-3	CASSRQGNTIYF	TGTGCCAGTAGCCGACAGGGAAACACCATATATTTT
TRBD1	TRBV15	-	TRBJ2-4	CATSRDFRTGNRGKNIQYF	TGTGCCACCAGCAGAGATTTTAGGACAGGGAATCGTGGCAAAAACATTCAGTACTTC
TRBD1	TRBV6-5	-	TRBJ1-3	CASKRDSVSGNTIYF	TGTGCCAGCAAGAGGGACAGCGTCTCTGGAAACACCATATATTTT
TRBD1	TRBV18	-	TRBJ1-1	CASSGTGTGYLNTEAFF	TGTGCCAGCTCAGGAACCGGGACAGGGTACCTGAACACTGAAGCTTTCTTT
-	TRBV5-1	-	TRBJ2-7	CASSSTGSPSYEQYF	TGCGCCAGCAGCTCCACAGGGTCCCCCTCCTACGAGCAGTACTTC
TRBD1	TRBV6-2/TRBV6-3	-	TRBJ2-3	CASSYEGQGVITDTQYF	TGTGCCAGCAGTTACGAAGGACAGGGGGTTATCACAGATACGCAGTATTTT
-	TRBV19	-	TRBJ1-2	CASSPGEYGYTF	TGTGCCAGTAGTCCAGGGGAATATGGCTACACCTTC